Described below is a single T cell receptor (beta chain) sequence and its context. Its antigen is as yet unknown. These data originate in a study of CD8+CD57+ T cells in acquired aplastic anemia. Study at large: Sorted CD4+ and CD8+ cells gave a mean 3.2 ug DNA, range roughly 0.2 to 27.4 ug. Healthy donor CD4+ cell samples had a mean of roughly 9.8 million reads.

TCR beta VDJ and CDR3 profiles were obtained from a genomic DNA template. TCRdb ran MiXCR on the reads and lists one entry per CDR3 protein. This sample has 150,000 to 200,000 distinct CDR3 sequences, with approximately 43% found just once. Germline lookup yields CDR1 LGHDT and CDR2 YNNKEL (reference sequence). The length of the CDR3 is 16 residues. V shed 2 bases, J shed 5 bases, and the junction held 7 bases outside the gene matches. General observations from the study: Patients and controls shared 25 to 35 CD8+ CDR3 sequences, highly expressed in patients. Patients showed no significant difference from controls in CD8+ Simpson's diversity.

The receptor comes from a human donor in good health. This chain joins TRBV3-1 and TRBJ2-5; 11 bases are shared with TRBD2. Sequencing was done on a sample of sorted CD4+, CD8+, or CD8+CD57+ T cells (not recorded which) from PBMCs. In DNA, the CDR3 is TGTGCCAGCAGCCAAAGACTAGCGGGGTCCCGGGAGACCCAGTACTTC. Protein product: CASSQRLAGSRETQYF.